Described below is a single T cell receptor (beta chain) sequence and its context. This entry belongs to a study of blood T cell repertoires in COVID-19. About the research overall: The United States, Italy and Spain supplied acute and convalescent COVID-19 samples. From T cells, B-cell-depleted T cells, or PBMCs came the material, which was cDNA or gDNA.

Original handling: Amplification from reference gene primers served as the basis for estimated nucleated cell counts. Generated by immunoSEQ multiplex PCR, the TCRdb table keeps only in-frame clones and is missing some. The V and J calls and the clone size are those of that table, but D and trimming were determined from the DNA. The table includes about 59,000 clones, about 80% detected once. Germline CDR1 LGHDT, CDR2 YNNKEL (reference sequence). Trimming took off 6 bases at V and 8 bases at J, with 19 bases between the two ends. The CDR3 runs 14 residues. The TCR originated in a woman older than 75 with acute or convalescent COVID-19. Sequenced material: peripheral blood. The chain recombines TRBV3-1 (or the pseudogene TRBV3-2) with TRBJ1-2, with a tentative D call TRBD1 (6 bases). The CDR3 region has the DNA TGTGCCAGCAGACCAAAACAGGGAACGCAGGGCTACACCTTC. It translates to CASRPKQGTQGYTF.